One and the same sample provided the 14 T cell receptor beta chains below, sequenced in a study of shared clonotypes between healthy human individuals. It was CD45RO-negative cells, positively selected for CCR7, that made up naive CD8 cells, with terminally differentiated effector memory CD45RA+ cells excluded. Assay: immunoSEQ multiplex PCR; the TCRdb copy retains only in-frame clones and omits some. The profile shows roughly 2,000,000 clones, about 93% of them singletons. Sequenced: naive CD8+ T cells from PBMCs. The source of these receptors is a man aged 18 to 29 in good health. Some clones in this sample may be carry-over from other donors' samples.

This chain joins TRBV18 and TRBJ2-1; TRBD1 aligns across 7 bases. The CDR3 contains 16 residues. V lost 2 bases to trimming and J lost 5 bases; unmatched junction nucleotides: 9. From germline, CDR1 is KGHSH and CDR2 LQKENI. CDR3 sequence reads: CASSPSGGPPNNEQFF. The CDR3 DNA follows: TGTGCCAGCTCACCATCAGGGGGACCACCCAACAATGAGCAGTTCTTC.

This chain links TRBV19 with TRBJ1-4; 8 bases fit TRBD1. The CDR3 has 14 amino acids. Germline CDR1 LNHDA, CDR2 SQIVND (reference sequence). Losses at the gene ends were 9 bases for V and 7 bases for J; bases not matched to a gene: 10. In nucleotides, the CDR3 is TGTGCCAGCGACACCGGGACAGGTGTTGAAAAACTGTTTTTT. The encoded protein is CASDTGTGVEKLFF.

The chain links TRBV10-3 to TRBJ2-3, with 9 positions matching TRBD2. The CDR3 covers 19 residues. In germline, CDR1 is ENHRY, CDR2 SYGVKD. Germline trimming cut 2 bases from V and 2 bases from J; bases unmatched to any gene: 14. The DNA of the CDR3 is TGTGCCATCAGTGAGCTCCTAGCGGGACCGGTGGGGGCCACAGATACGCAGTATTTT. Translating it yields CAISELLAGPVGATDTQYF.

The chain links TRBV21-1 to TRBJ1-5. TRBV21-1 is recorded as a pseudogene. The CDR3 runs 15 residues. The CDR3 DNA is TGTGCCAGCATTTTAATTTGGGGTATAGGGCAGCCCCAGCATTTT. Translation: CASILIWGIGQPQHF.

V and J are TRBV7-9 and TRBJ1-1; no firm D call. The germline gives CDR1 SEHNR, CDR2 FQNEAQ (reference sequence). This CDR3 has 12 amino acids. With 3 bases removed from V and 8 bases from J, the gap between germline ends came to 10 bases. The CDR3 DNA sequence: TGTGCCAGCAGCTTCTCACTAGCGGAAGCTTTCTTT. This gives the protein CASSFSLAEAFF.

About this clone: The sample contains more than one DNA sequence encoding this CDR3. As DNA, the CDR3 is TGTGCCATCAGTGACCGGGACACCTCCTACGAGCAGTACTTC. Protein: CAISDRDTSYEQYF. The rearrangement uses TRBV10-3 and TRBJ2-7; D perhaps matches TRBD1 (6 bases). The length of the CDR3 is 14 residues. CDR1 and CDR2 (germline): ENHRY, SYGVKD. Trimming removed 3 bases at V and 0 bases at J, with 9 bases between.

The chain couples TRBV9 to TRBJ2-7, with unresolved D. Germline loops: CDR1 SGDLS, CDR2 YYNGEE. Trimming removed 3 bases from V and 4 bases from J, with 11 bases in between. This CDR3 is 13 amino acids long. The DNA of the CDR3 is TGTGCCAGCAGCGCTTCTGACTTGTACGAGCAGTACTTC. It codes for CASSASDLYEQYF. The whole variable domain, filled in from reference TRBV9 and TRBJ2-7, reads DSGVTQTPKHLITATGQRVTLRCSPRSGDLSVYWYQQSLDQGLQFLIQYYNGEERAKGNILERFSAQQFPDLHSELNLSSLELGDSALYFCASSASDLYEQYFGPGTRLTVT.

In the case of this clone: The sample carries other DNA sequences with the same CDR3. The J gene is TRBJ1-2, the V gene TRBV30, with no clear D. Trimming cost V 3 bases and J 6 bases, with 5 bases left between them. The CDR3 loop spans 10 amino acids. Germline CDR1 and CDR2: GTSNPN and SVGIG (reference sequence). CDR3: CAWRFHGYTF. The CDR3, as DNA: TGTGCCTGGAGATTCCATGGCTACACCTTC.

The CDR3 region is CASSQDRGLLPAGNEQFF. Here the CDR3 DNA reads TGCGCCAGCAGCCAAGATCGGGGACTTCTCCCGGCCGGCAATGAGCAGTTCTTC. V gene TRBV4-3 combines with J gene TRBJ2-1; possibly TRBD2 for D (6 bases). This CDR3 comprises 18 residues. Trimming took off 0 bases at V and 6 bases at J, with 21 bases between the two ends. CDR1 is LGHNA and CDR2 is YSLEER in the germline V gene.

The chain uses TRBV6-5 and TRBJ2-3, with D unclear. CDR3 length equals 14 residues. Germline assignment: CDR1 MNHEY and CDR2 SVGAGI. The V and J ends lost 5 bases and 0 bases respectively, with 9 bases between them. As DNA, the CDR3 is TGTGCCAGCAGTGGGGTGGACAGCACAGATACGCAGTATTTT. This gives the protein CASSGVDSTDTQYF.

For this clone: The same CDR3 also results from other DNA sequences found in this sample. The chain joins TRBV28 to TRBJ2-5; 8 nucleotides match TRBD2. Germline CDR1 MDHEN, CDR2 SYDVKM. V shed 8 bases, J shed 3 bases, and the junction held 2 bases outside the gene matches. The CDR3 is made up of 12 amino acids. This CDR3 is CASGTREETQYF. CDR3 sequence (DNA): TGTGCCAGCGGGACTAGAGAAGAGACCCAGTACTTC.

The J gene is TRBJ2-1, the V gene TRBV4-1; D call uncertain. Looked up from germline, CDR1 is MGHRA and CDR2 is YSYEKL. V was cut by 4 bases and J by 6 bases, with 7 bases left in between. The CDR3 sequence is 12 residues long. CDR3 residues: CASSPHGNEQFF. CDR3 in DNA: TGCGCCAGCAGCCCCCATGGCAATGAGCAGTTCTTC.

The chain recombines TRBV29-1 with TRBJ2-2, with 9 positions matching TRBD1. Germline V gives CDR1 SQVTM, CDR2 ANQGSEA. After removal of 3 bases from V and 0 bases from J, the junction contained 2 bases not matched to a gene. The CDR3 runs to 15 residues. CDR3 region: CSVEGDRANTGELFF. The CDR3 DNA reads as TGCAGCGTTGAGGGGGACAGGGCGAACACCGGGGAGCTGTTTTTT.

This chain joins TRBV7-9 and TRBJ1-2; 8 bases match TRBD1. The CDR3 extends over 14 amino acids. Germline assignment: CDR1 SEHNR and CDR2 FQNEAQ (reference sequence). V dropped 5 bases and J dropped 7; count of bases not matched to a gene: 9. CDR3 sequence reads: CASSLSSGGGGYTF. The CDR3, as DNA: TGTGCCAGCAGCCTCTCCTCAGGGGGCGGTGGCTACACCTTC.